This is a list of T cell receptor beta chains from one sample in a study of T cells of healthy individuals. TCRdb independently ran MiXCR on the 5' RACE reads; one entry per CDR3 protein. Of 40,000 to 45,000 distinct CDR3 sequences in the sample, 4% to 5% are singletons; the top ten hold about 10%. The receptors derive from a human donor in good health. Each CDR3 is given with its conserved first and last residue. Each record gives: D gene, V gene, J gene, clone size, CDR3 protein, CDR3 DNA. D genes are given only for firm matches. Size tells how often a clone was seen (once, few, many) or the class of an expanded clone, and some rows leave it out.

-,TRBV7-2,TRBJ1-2,many,CASSLEPGAGDGYTF,TGTGCCAGCAGCTTAGAACCGGGGGCAGGGGATGGCTACACCTTC
-,TRBV20-1,TRBJ2-5,-,CSAPTAEGWRETQYF,TGCAGTGCCCCGACGGCGGAGGGATGGAGAGAGACCCAGTACTTC
TRBD1,TRBV20-1,TRBJ1-1,many,CSAKLGTGDTEAFF,TGCAGTGCTAAATTAGGGACAGGGGACACTGAAGCTTTCTTT
-,TRBV24-1,TRBJ2-2,many,CATSDPGALNTGELFF,TGTGCCACCAGTGACCCAGGGGCCCTCAACACCGGGGAGCTGTTTTTT
TRBD2,TRBV7-9,TRBJ2-2,many,CASSFPSGRGGTGELFF,TGTGCCAGCAGCTTCCCTAGCGGGAGAGGGGGCACCGGGGAGCTGTTTTTT
-,TRBV24-1,TRBJ2-1,-,CATSDLYNEQFF,TGTGCCACCAGTGATTTGTACAATGAGCAGTTCTTC
-,TRBV6-2/TRBV6-3,TRBJ1-2,-,CASKEGRDLYGYTF,TGTGCCAGCAAAGAGGGTAGGGACCTCTATGGCTACACCTTC
-,TRBV29-1,TRBJ2-7,many,CSVAPTEGSYEQYF,TGCAGCGTTGCCCCGACGGAGGGGTCCTACGAGCAGTACTTC
-,TRBV14,TRBJ2-2,few,CASSQGAGELFF,TGTGCCAGCAGCCAAGGGGCCGGGGAGCTGTTTTTT
TRBD2,TRBV12-3/TRBV12-4,TRBJ2-2,many,CASSRLAGDGTGELFF,TGTGCCAGCAGTAGACTAGCGGGAGATGGCACCGGGGAGCTGTTTTTT
TRBD2,TRBV7-9,TRBJ2-1,many,CASSLGTSGNSYNEQFF,TGTGCCAGCAGCTTAGGGACTAGCGGGAATTCTTACAATGAGCAGTTCTTC
-,TRBV6-2/TRBV6-3,TRBJ1-2,many,CASSYSMRGGAYGYTF,TGTGCCAGCAGTTACTCGATGCGGGGAGGTGCCTATGGCTACACCTTC
-,TRBV12-3/TRBV12-4,TRBJ1-5,-,CASSFGTGNQPQHF,TGTGCCAGCAGTTTTGGTACAGGTAATCAGCCCCAGCATTTT
-,TRBV24-1,TRBJ2-3,few,CATSDFIEGGTDTQYF,TGTGCCACCAGTGATTTCATTGAGGGAGGCACAGATACGCAGTATTTT
-,TRBV14,TRBJ1-1,many,CASSQVGRGTNTEAFF,TGTGCCAGCAGCCAAGTCGGTCGGGGGACGAACACTGAAGCTTTCTTT
TRBD1,TRBV5-1,TRBJ2-1,many,CASSLRSLGTGDGYEQFF,TGCGCCAGCAGCTTGAGGAGCCTCGGGACAGGTGACGGGTATGAGCAGTTCTTC
-,TRBV20-1,TRBJ2-3,many,CSARVVWGAWTDTQYF,TGCAGTGCTAGAGTCGTGTGGGGCGCGTGGACAGATACGCAGTATTTT
-,TRBV30,TRBJ1-2,many,CAWSVPNLHGYTF,TGTGCCTGGAGTGTCCCGAACTTACACGGCTACACCTTC
-,TRBV12-3/TRBV12-4,TRBJ2-3,many,CASSLTGIVTDTQYF,TGTGCCAGCAGTTTAACCGGGATAGTCACAGATACGCAGTATTTT
TRBD1,TRBV7-9,TRBJ1-1,few,CASSLRTGNTEAFF,TGTGCCAGCAGCCTCCGGACAGGGAACACTGAAGCTTTCTTT
-,TRBV11-2,TRBJ2-2,many,CASSLPRGGRLLQRELFF,TGTGCCAGCAGCTTACCGAGGGGCGGAAGACTCCTACAACGGGAGCTGTTTTTT
-,TRBV4-3,TRBJ1-2,-,CASSPLQGSGGGYTF,TGCGCCAGCAGCCCCCTTCAGGGGAGCGGGGGTGGCTACACCTTC
TRBD2,TRBV15,TRBJ2-7,few,CATSRGGSSYEQYF,TGTGCCACCAGCAGAGGCGGGAGCTCCTACGAGCAGTACTTC
-,TRBV7-9,TRBJ1-5,few,CASSPARNQPQHF,TGTGCCAGCAGCCCGGCCCGCAATCAGCCCCAGCATTTT
-,TRBV19,TRBJ1-2,-,CASSISSNYGYTF,TGTGCCAGTAGTATCTCGTCTAACTATGGCTACACCTTC
-,TRBV3-1,TRBJ2-1,few,CASSQDPPSYNEQFF,TGTGCCAGCAGCCAAGACCCCCCCTCCTACAATGAGCAGTTCTTC
-,TRBV9,TRBJ1-1,few,CASSVAGGATAEAFF,TGTGCCAGCAGCGTAGCGGGGGGCGCGACTGCTGAAGCTTTCTTT
-,TRBV6-5,TRBJ1-2,many,CASSSWASDSFFSGYTF,TGTGCCAGCAGTTCCTGGGCCAGTGACAGTTTCTTCAGTGGCTACACCTTC
-,TRBV11-3,TRBJ1-6,many,CASSSGTPLHF,TGTGCCAGCAGCTCCGGGACTCCCCTCCACTTT
-,TRBV7-2,TRBJ2-1,many,CASSLDFNEQFF,TGTGCCAGCAGCTTGGACTTCAATGAGCAGTTCTTC
-,TRBV6-5,TRBJ2-7,-,CASSYSLAGEQYF,TGTGCCAGCAGTTACTCTCTAGCTGGGGAGCAGTACTTC